One and the same sample provided the 20 T cell receptor beta chains below, sequenced in a study of spatial heterogeneity in lung cancer. Whole-study results and caveats: Within tumors, counts of expanded alpha and beta TCRs tracked tumor mutation counts.

Time point in this sample: sample taken at primary tumor resection. Each CDR3 protein gets one entry after TCRdb re-called the 5' RACE reads with MiXCR. The sample yields about 2,400 distinct CDR3 sequences, around 8% seen once. For these receptors, no antigen is known. The starting material was lung tumor tissue, obtained at surgery. These receptors came from a female donor with early-stage non-small cell lung cancer.

This clonotype ranks as medium-sized. The rearrangement joins TRBV7-3 to TRBJ2-7, with D maybe TRBD1 (6 bases). The germline V gene encodes CDR1 SGHTA and CDR2 FQGTGA. This CDR3 has 11 residues. The V gene lost 5 bases and the J gene lost 9 bases, with 11 bases spanning the gap. The CDR3 region has the DNA TGTGCCAGCAGCACCCACAGGGCGCAGTACTTC. This gives the protein CASSTHRAQYF.

This rearrangement joins TRBV24-1 to TRBJ2-7, with D perhaps matching TRBD2 (5 bases). V gave up 5 bases and J gave up 2 bases, with 9 bases separating them. The CDR3 has 13 residues. Germline loops: CDR1 KGHDR, CDR2 SFDVKD. CDR3 loop: CATSGEGTYEQYF. CDR3 sequence (DNA): TGTGCCACCAGTGGAGAGGGAACCTACGAGCAGTACTTC.

This clonotype qualifies as large. The J gene is TRBJ2-2, the V gene TRBV7-2, with a weak D call TRBD1 (7 bases). The V and J ends lost 0 bases and 5 bases respectively, with 16 bases between them. The CDR3 runs 17 residues. Germline V gives CDR1 SGHTA, CDR2 FQGNSA. CDR3 sequence: CASSLAFQGGGTGELFF. DNA for the CDR3: TGTGCCAGCAGCTTAGCGTTTCAGGGGGGAGGTACCGGGGAGCTGTTTTTT.

Within the sample, this clonotype is medium-sized. The gene calls are TRBV19 and TRBJ2-1; 9 bases align to TRBD2. Germline loops: CDR1 LNHDA, CDR2 SQIVND (reference sequence). J gave up 7 bases and V 4 bases, and 8 bases lay outside the gene matches. The CDR3 sequence is 15 residues long. CDR3 in DNA: TGTGCCAGTAGTACCAGGCGGGAGGGCCAGAATGAGCAGTTCTTC. Encoded protein: CASSTRREGQNEQFF.

Relative to its sample, this clonotype is medium-sized. The chain carries TRBV7-2 and TRBJ2-3, with 9 positions matching TRBD1. The V gene end was trimmed by 1 base and the J gene end by 5 bases; junction bases not matched to a gene: 4. The CDR3 is made up of 15 amino acids. Germline CDR1 and CDR2: SGHTA and FQGNSA. The CDR3 reads CASSLVGTGQDTQYF. CDR3 bases: TGTGCCAGCAGCTTAGTTGGGACAGGGCAAGATACGCAGTATTTT. Full variable domain (missing parts from reference TRBV7-2 and TRBJ2-3): GAGVSQSPSNKVTEKGKDVELRCDPISGHTALYWYRQSLGQGLEFLIYFQGNSAPDKSGLPSDRFSAERTGGSVSTLTIQRTQQEDSAVYLCASSLVGTGQDTQYFGPGTRLTVL.

In this sample, this clonotype is medium-sized. The chain links TRBV28 to TRBJ2-1; D gene uncertain. CDR3 size: 12 residues. Trimming took 6 bases from V and 9 from J, leaving 12 bases between them. The germline CDR1 and CDR2 sequences are MDHEN and SYDVKM. CDR3: CASRTEGSEQFF. The CDR3 region has the DNA TGTGCCAGCAGGACGGAAGGTAGTGAGCAGTTCTTC.

This clonotype is termed large. The chain employs TRBV10-3 and TRBJ1-5; 7 nucleotides align to TRBD1. The length of the CDR3 is 15 residues. From germline, CDR1 is ENHRY and CDR2 SYGVKD. The trim removed 8 bases at V and 0 bases at J, leaving 7 bases unmatched. CDR3 region: CAIGQGGSSNQPQHF. The CDR3 DNA reads TGTGCCATCGGGCAGGGGGGTTCTAGCAATCAGCCCCAGCATTTT.

This clonotype showed up many times. The rearrangement links TRBV10-1 to TRBJ2-3; maybe TRBD1 (5 bases). CDR1 and CDR2 from the germline V gene are WNHNN and SYGVQD (reference sequence). The CDR3 is 15 amino acids. Trimming left V 7 bases short and J 0 bases short, with 14 bases between. The CDR3 reads CASKRTSSSTDTQYF. CDR3 sequence (DNA): TGCGCCAGCAAACGGACATCATCTAGCACAGATACGCAGTATTTT.

In its sample, this clonotype is medium-sized. This rearrangement joins TRBV3-1 to TRBJ2-1; D remains unclear. The V gene's germline CDR1 is LGHDT and CDR2 YNNKEL (reference sequence). V gave up 0 bases and J gave up 2 bases, with 8 bases separating them. This CDR3 has 15 amino acids. CDR3 amino acids: CASSQEGSTYNEQFF. The CDR3 nucleotides are TGTGCCAGCAGCCAAGAGGGCTCGACCTACAATGAGCAGTTCTTC.

This clonotype was recorded a few times. The chain carries TRBV7-2 and TRBJ2-1; TRBD2 matches at 12 bases. Looked up from germline, CDR1 is SGHTA and CDR2 is FQGNSA. Trimming removed 5 bases from V and 9 bases from J; junction bases left unmatched: 8. The CDR3 loop spans 15 amino acids. The CDR3 sequence: CASSPRTSGVPEQFF. CDR3 in DNA: TGTGCCAGCAGCCCCAGGACTAGCGGGGTGCCTGAGCAGTTCTTC.

This clonotype is large (0.1 to 1%). The chain links TRBV11-2 to TRBJ1-5; D not resolved. The length of the CDR3 is 13 residues. With 5 bases removed from V and 7 bases from J, the gap between germline ends came to 12 bases. From germline, CDR1 is SGHAT and CDR2 FQNNGV. The DNA for the CDR3 is TGTGCCAGCAGCCCAGAGACCGGACAGCCCCAGCATTTT. This translates into CASSPETGQPQHF.

This clonotype counts as medium-sized. The J gene is TRBJ2-7, the V gene TRBV28; possibly TRBD1 for D (5 bases). The V gene's germline CDR1 is MDHEN and CDR2 SYDVKM. The CDR3 totals 15 residues. V lost 5 bases and J 3 bases, leaving 17 bases between the germline ends. In DNA, the CDR3 is TGTGCCAGCAGTCAGGCGACAGCGAACAACTACGAGCAGTACTTC. Translation gives CASSQATANNYEQYF. Full variable domain (missing parts from reference TRBV28 and TRBJ2-7): DVKVTQSSRYLVKRTGEKVFLECVQDMDHENMFWYRQDPGLGLRLIYFSYDVKMKEKGDIPEGYSVSREKKERFSLILESASTNQTSMYLCASSQATANNYEQYFGPGTRLTVT.

In its sample, this clonotype is medium-sized. V usage is TRBV3-1 and J usage is TRBJ2-7; TRBD2 agrees at 9 bases. CDR1 is LGHDT, CDR2 YNNKEL, per germline (reference sequence). This CDR3 spans 16 amino acids. The V gene end was trimmed by 1 base and the J gene end by 3 bases; junction bases not matched to a gene: 7. The CDR3, as DNA: TGTGCCAGCAGCCAAGGTCTTAGCGGGAGTGTCTACGAGCAGTACTTC. Residues: CASSQGLSGSVYEQYF.

This clonotype rates as medium-sized (0.01 to 0.1%). V and J are TRBV18 and TRBJ2-2, with D possibly matching TRBD1 (5 bases). The CDR3 consists of 15 residues. Germline assignment: CDR1 KGHSH and CDR2 LQKENI. The V end lost 3 bases, the J end lost 0 bases, and 8 bases lay between the germline ends. CDR3 DNA: TGTGCCAGCTCACCTGGACACCCGAACACCGGGGAGCTGTTTTTT. Translating it yields CASSPGHPNTGELFF.

Within the sample, this clonotype is medium-sized (0.01 to 0.1%). The gene calls are TRBV7-8 and TRBJ2-5; the D gene is possibly TRBD1 (7 bases). Deletions cut 5 bases from V and 2 bases from J, with 18 bases between. The CDR3 is 16 residues long. The germline gives CDR1 SGHVS, CDR2 FQNEAQ. CDR3 sequence: CASSPLAGQTQETQYF. CDR3 in DNA: TGTGCCAGCAGCCCTCTGGCGGGACAGACGCAAGAGACCCAGTACTTC.

This clonotype is labeled as medium-sized (0.01 to 0.1%). The CDR3 protein is CAWTFGVAGGPLETQYF. The CDR3 coding sequence is TGTGCCTGGACCTTCGGAGTAGCGGGAGGGCCCTTGGAGACCCAGTACTTC. The chain has TRBV30 and TRBJ2-5, with TRBD2 identical over 11 bases. The CDR3 consists of 17 residues. The germline CDR1 and CDR2 sequences are GTSNPN and SVGIG (reference sequence). V trimming: 4 bases; J trimming: 5 bases; junction bases outside the gene matches: 15.

This clonotype is medium-sized within its sample. This rearrangement joins TRBV5-1 to TRBJ2-1; 7 nucleotides agree with TRBD2. V gave up 0 bases and J gave up 6 bases; unmatched junction bases: 6. This CDR3 contains 15 residues. Germline loops: CDR1 SGHRS, CDR2 YFSETQ. The CDR3 sequence: CASSLVLAATNEQFF. The CDR3 nucleotides read TGCGCCAGCAGCTTGGTCCTAGCGGCGACCAATGAGCAGTTCTTC. The full variable domain, its missing parts supplied by reference TRBV5-1 and TRBJ2-1, is KAGVTQTPRYLIKTRGQQVTLSCSPISGHRSVSWYQQTPGQGLQFLFEYFSETQRNKGNFPGRFSGRQFSNSRSEMNVSTLELGDSALYLCASSLVLAATNEQFFGPGTRLTVL.

This clonotype is labeled medium-sized. The chain recombines TRBV5-1 with TRBJ2-3; TRBD2 matches 10 bases. Germline V gene data show CDR1 as SGHRS and CDR2 as YFSETQ. Trimming at V came to 2 bases and at J to 3 bases, leaving 3 bases not matched to a gene. This CDR3 has 15 residues. In DNA form, the CDR3 reads TGCGCCAGCAGCTTTTCTAGCGGGAGTACAGATACGCAGTATTTT. The encoded protein is CASSFSSGSTDTQYF. Variable domain in full (rest from reference TRBV5-1 and TRBJ2-3): KAGVTQTPRYLIKTRGQQVTLSCSPISGHRSVSWYQQTPGQGLQFLFEYFSETQRNKGNFPGRFSGRQFSNSRSEMNVSTLELGDSALYLCASSFSSGSTDTQYFGPGTRLTVL.

This clonotype is medium-sized (0.01 to 0.1%) by share. This rearrangement joins TRBV3-1 to TRBJ1-1, with 9 bases aligning to TRBD1. V lost 4 bases, J lost 5 bases, and 5 bases stayed unmatched. From germline, CDR1 is LGHDT and CDR2 YNNKEL (reference sequence). The CDR3 is 14 residues long. For the CDR3, the DNA is TGTGCCAGCAGCCCGAGGGACAGGGCAACTGAAGCTTTCTTT. Its translation is CASSPRDRATEAFF.

By share, this clonotype ranks as medium-sized. The rearrangement links TRBV24-1 to TRBJ2-1, with a tentative D call TRBD1 (6 bases). Germline V CDR1 and CDR2: KGHDR, SFDVKD. Trimming removed 5 bases at V and 7 bases at J, with 17 bases between. CDR3 length equals 15 residues. CDR3 amino acids: CATSGKQGLINEQFF. CDR3 coding DNA: TGTGCCACCAGTGGTAAACAGGGATTAATAAATGAGCAGTTCTTC.